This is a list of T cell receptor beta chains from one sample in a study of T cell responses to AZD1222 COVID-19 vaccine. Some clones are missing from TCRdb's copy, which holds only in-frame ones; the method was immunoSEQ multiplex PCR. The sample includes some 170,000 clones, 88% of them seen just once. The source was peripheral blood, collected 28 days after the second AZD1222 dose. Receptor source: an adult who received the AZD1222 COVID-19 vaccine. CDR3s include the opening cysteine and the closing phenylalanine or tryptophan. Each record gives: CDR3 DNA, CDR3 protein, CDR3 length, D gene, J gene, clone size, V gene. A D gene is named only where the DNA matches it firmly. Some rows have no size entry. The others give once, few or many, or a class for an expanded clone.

TGTGCTAGTGGTTTCTGGGGGGACAGAGCTAACTATGGCTACACCTTC	CASGFWGDRANYGYTF	16	TRBD1	TRBJ1-2	-	TRBV12-5
TGCGCCAGCAGCCCCGGGACTCAGTCTTGGGACTATGGCTACACCTTC	CASSPGTQSWDYGYTF	16	-	TRBJ1-2	-	TRBV5-1
TGTGCCAGCTCACCAATACCCGGCGAATTGAACACTGAAGCTTTCTTT	CASSPIPGELNTEAFF	16	-	TRBJ1-1	-	TRBV18
TGTGCCAGCAGCTTAAGGTACACCGGGGAGCTGTTTTTT	CASSLRYTGELFF	13	-	TRBJ2-2	-	TRBV11-2
TGCGCCAGCAGCCAAATCCCAGGTATTAACTATGGCTACACCTTC	CASSQIPGINYGYTF	15	-	TRBJ1-2	-	TRBV4-3
TGTGCCAGCAGCTCACCGGTGCGGGAAATATGGAATTCACCCCTCCACTTT	CASSSPVREIWNSPLHF	17	-	TRBJ1-6	once	TRBV7-9
TGTGCCAGCAGCTTAGGGCAGGGGGCAAGAGAACCCCAGTACTTC	CASSLGQGAREPQYF	15	TRBD1	TRBJ2-5	-	TRBV11-3
TGTGCCATCAGTGAGTCGCGTAGCGGGGGGGCCTTAAATACGCAGTATTTT	CAISESRSGGALNTQYF	17	TRBD2	TRBJ2-3	-	TRBV10-3
TGTGCCAGCAGCCCCCGGGGTAGCGGGGCCTACGAGCAGTACTTC	CASSPRGSGAYEQYF	15	TRBD2	TRBJ2-7	once	TRBV9
TGTGCCAGCAGACTGGACCGAACATCTAACTATGGCTACACCTTC	CASRLDRTSNYGYTF	15	-	TRBJ1-2	-	TRBV28
TGTGCCAGCAGCCCGCGACAGGCCTATGGCTACACCTTC	CASSPRQAYGYTF	13	-	TRBJ1-2	-	TRBV11-1
TGCGCCAGCAGTCACCCCGGGACAGGAGGGGAGTCGGGCAATCAGCCCCAGCATTTT	CASSHPGTGGESGNQPQHF	19	TRBD1	TRBJ1-5	-	TRBV23-1
TGCAGCGCCGGACAGGGGCACTATGGCTACACCTTC	CSAGQGHYGYTF	12	TRBD1	TRBJ1-2	-	TRBV29-1
TGCGCCAGCAGCTTCACGGCCCCATCCGAAGCTTTCTTT	CASSFTAPSEAFF	13	-	TRBJ1-1	-	TRBV5-1
TGTGCCAGCAGTTGGGGAGGACGTAACTATGGCTACACCTTC	CASSWGGRNYGYTF	14	-	TRBJ1-2	-	TRBV27
TGCGCCAGCAGCTCGACTAGCGTGGGAGGGGAGCAGTACTTC	CASSSTSVGGEQYF	14	TRBD2	TRBJ2-7	-	TRBV4-1
TGTGCTAGTGGTTCAACGGGGGGGAACACTGAAGCTTTCTTT	CASGSTGGNTEAFF	14	-	TRBJ1-1	-	TRBV12-5